The rows below give T cell receptor beta chains drawn from one sample of a study of T cells in Graves' hyperthyroidism and ophthalmopathy. MiXCR, applied by TCRdb to the multiplex PCR reads, yields one record per CDR3 protein. The data contain under 400,000 distinct CDR3 sequences, around a fifth of them singletons. Sequenced material: blood. The receptor source for this set is a woman aged 45-65 years with Graves' hyperthyroidism. The CDR3 runs from the conserved cysteine through the conserved F or W. A D gene is named only where the DNA matches it firmly. Only part of the rows carry a size: once, few, many, or a class if the clone is expanded.

d_gene,abundance,v_gene,j_gene,CDR3nt,CDR3aa
TRBD2,many,TRBV7-3,TRBJ2-3,TGTGCCAGCAGCTTAGGGCTAGCGGGGGGCCGAGATACGCAGTATTTT,CASSLGLAGGRDTQYF
TRBD2,NA,TRBV28,TRBJ2-3,TGTGCCAGCTACGGGGGAGGGCGCACAGATACGCAGTATTTT,CASYGGGRTDTQYF
NA,few,TRBV27,TRBJ2-5,TGTGCCAGCAGTTTCTTCAGGGGGACTAACCAAGAGACCCAGTACTTC,CASSFFRGTNQETQYF
NA,many,TRBV30,TRBJ1-2,TGTGCCTGGAGTGTAAAGGGAAGGACGGGAAACTATGGCTACACCTTC,CAWSVKGRTGNYGYTF
NA,many,TRBV2,TRBJ2-2,TGTGCCAGCCCTTGGGACTTTAACACCGGGGAGCTGTTTTTT,CASPWDFNTGELFF
NA,many,TRBV28,TRBJ2-1,TGTGCCAGCGGGCAAAGAATCTCCTACAATGAGCAGTTCTTC,CASGQRISYNEQFF
NA,NA,TRBV20-1,TRBJ1-5,TGCAGTGCGCGGGACAACAATCAGCCCCAGCATTTT,CSARDNNQPQHF
NA,NA,TRBV5-1,TRBJ2-7,TGTGCCAGCAGCGTAGTTGGGGGTGACGAGCAGTACTTC,CASSVVGGDEQYF
NA,NA,TRBV2,TRBJ1-2,TGTGCCACCAGTGCCGGGGACTTTCCTAACTATGGCTACACCTTC,CATSAGDFPNYGYTF
NA,few,TRBV11-1,TRBJ1-1,TGTGCCAGCAGCTTTGAGTTAAACACTGAAGCTTTCTTT,CASSFELNTEAFF
NA,few,TRBV20-1,TRBJ1-1,TGCAGTGCTAGAGGTGAGGGGGGCTGGAACACTGAAGCTTTCTTT,CSARGEGGWNTEAFF
NA,many,TRBV19,TRBJ1-1,TGTGCCAGTAGTATTCTCGGAGTTCCAAGGGGCACTGAAGCTTTCTTT,CASSILGVPRGTEAFF
TRBD2,NA,TRBV6-1,TRBJ2-1,TGTGCCAGCAGTCGGACTAGCGGGATGGGTGAGCAGTTCTTC,CASSRTSGMGEQFF
NA,many,TRBV2,TRBJ1-6,TGTGCCAGCAGAGACGGGGGCCGGGGGAATTCACCCCTCCACTTT,CASRDGGRGNSPLHF
NA,NA,TRBV29-1,TRBJ1-3,TGCAGCGTTTATGACAGGTTGGGCTCTGGAAACACCATATATTTT,CSVYDRLGSGNTIYF
TRBD1,NA,TRBV18,TRBJ2-2,TGTGCCAGCTCACCCGGACAGGGAGGGCTGTTTTTT,CASSPGQGGLFF
NA,few,TRBV6-2/TRBV6-3,TRBJ2-1,TGTGCCACCCACTTCTGGGGTGGTGAGCAGTTCTTC,CATHFWGGEQFF
TRBD1,many,TRBV3-1,TRBJ2-3,TGTTCCAGCAGTCCCCAGGGGGTCGGCACAGATACGCAGTATTTT,CSSSPQGVGTDTQYF
NA,many,TRBV6-1,TRBJ2-1,TGTGCCAGCAGTGAAAGGGGCAAGGGCAATGAGCAGTTCTTC,CASSERGKGNEQFF
NA,many,TRBV11-2,TRBJ2-7,TGTGCCAGCAGCCGGGCAGTTGCCTCCTACGAGCAGTACTTC,CASSRAVASYEQYF
NA,few,TRBV25-1,TRBJ2-2,TGTGCCAGCAGACACCTGAACACCGGGGAGCTGTTTTTT,CASRHLNTGELFF
NA,many,TRBV20-1,TRBJ2-7,TGCAGTGCTAGACATGGGGGGGGCGCATCCCACGAGCAGTACTTC,CSARHGGGASHEQYF
NA,many,TRBV2,TRBJ1-2,TGTGCCAGCAGCACCGGACGGGGGGCAGACGGCTATGGCTACACCTTC,CASSTGRGADGYGYTF
NA,NA,TRBV2,TRBJ2-7,TGTGCCAGCACCTCGGGCACCCCCGCCGAGCAGTACTTC,CASTSGTPAEQYF
NA,many,TRBV28,TRBJ1-1,TGTGCCAGCAGCACAGGGTGGGCTGGAGCTTTCTTT,CASSTGWAGAFF
NA,NA,TRBV24-1,TRBJ1-3,TGTGCCACCAGTGATTTGCGGGTGAACTCTGGAAACACCATATATTTT,CATSDLRVNSGNTIYF
NA,NA,TRBV5-1,TRBJ2-1,TGCGCCAGCAGCTTGGTAGGGGGGGGGCCGGGGTCGCAGAATGAGCAGTTCTTC,CASSLVGGGPGSQNEQFF
NA,few,TRBV2,TRBJ2-5,TGTGCCAGCAGTGAAGGGGCAGCTGGGACCCAGTACTTC,CASSEGAAGTQYF
NA,NA,TRBV28,TRBJ2-7,TGTGCCAGCAGGGACACCGGGACGGTGTTTTCCCACGAGCAGTACTTC,CASRDTGTVFSHEQYF
TRBD1,many,TRBV5-1,TRBJ2-7,TGCGCCAGCAGCGAATTGACAGGGGGGACCTACGAGCAGTACTTC,CASSELTGGTYEQYF
NA,few,TRBV13,TRBJ2-7,TGTGCCAGCAGCTTTGGGGAGTCCTCCTACGAGCAGTACTTC,CASSFGESSYEQYF
NA,many,TRBV5-1,TRBJ1-1,TGCGCCAGCAGCCTGGAGTGGGGACTGAACACTGAAGCTTTCTTT,CASSLEWGLNTEAFF
TRBD2,few,TRBV7-8,TRBJ2-7,TGTGCCAGCAGCTTAGCCCTGGGGGGGGGAAACGAGCAGTACTTC,CASSLALGGGNEQYF
NA,many,TRBV20-1,TRBJ2-1,TGCAGTGTCCCGAGGGGGCGGGAGACCCCCTACAATGAGCAGTTCTTC,CSVPRGRETPYNEQFF
NA,few,TRBV19,TRBJ1-5,TGTGCCAGTAGGGGGGACCGACTGGGGGCTGGCAATCAGCCCCAGCATTTT,CASRGDRLGAGNQPQHF
NA,NA,TRBV4-1,TRBJ2-3,TGCGCCAGCAGCCAAGAACGAGTCATAATCACAGATACGCAGTATTTT,CASSQERVIITDTQYF
NA,NA,TRBV27,TRBJ1-4,TGTGCCAGCAGTTTACTTGTTCCAGGGCGAACTAATGAAAAACTGTTTTTT,CASSLLVPGRTNEKLFF
NA,many,TRBV7-8,TRBJ2-7,TGTGCCAGCAGCTTAGCTGGCAGGTTCTACGAGCAGTACTTC,CASSLAGRFYEQYF
TRBD2,NA,TRBV20-1,TRBJ2-7,TGCAGTGCTAGACTAGCGGGACCCTACGAGCAGTACTTC,CSARLAGPYEQYF
NA,many,TRBV3-1,TRBJ1-5,TGTGCCAGCAGCCAAAACACGGGGCATCAGCCCCAGCATTTT,CASSQNTGHQPQHF
TRBD1,many,TRBV29-1,TRBJ1-2,TGCAGCGTTGGAGAGGGGGCCCTATATGGCTACACCTTC,CSVGEGALYGYTF
TRBD1,many,TRBV12-3/TRBV12-4,TRBJ1-2,TGTGCCAGCAGTTCCGGGACAGCACGCGGCTACACCTTC,CASSSGTARGYTF
NA,many,TRBV11-2,TRBJ2-3,TGTGCCAGCAGCCCCCCTCGGACGGGTCACGAGGATACGCAGTATTTT,CASSPPRTGHEDTQYF
NA,many,TRBV11-2,TRBJ2-2,TGTGCCAGCAGCTTAAGTATGGCGGCATTGGGGACCGGGGAGCTGTTTTTT,CASSLSMAALGTGELFF
NA,many,TRBV20-1,TRBJ2-7,TGCAGTGCTCCGGGACTTAACCTCTACGAGCAGTACTTC,CSAPGLNLYEQYF
TRBD2,once,TRBV11-2,TRBJ2-1,TGTGCCAGCAGCCTCGGGACTAGCGGGGAGGGCGATGAGCAGTTCTTC,CASSLGTSGEGDEQFF
TRBD2,many,TRBV20-1,TRBJ2-3,TGCAGTGCTACAAGCGGGGCGGGAGGGCCAGATACGCAGTATTTT,CSATSGAGGPDTQYF
TRBD2,many,TRBV7-2,TRBJ2-7,TGTGCCAGCAGCCAGGGACTAGCGCTCTACGAGCAGTACTTC,CASSQGLALYEQYF
NA,few,TRBV9,TRBJ1-6,TGTGCCAGCAGCGTCCGGGATAATAATTCACCCCTCCACTTT,CASSVRDNNSPLHF
NA,NA,TRBV28,TRBJ2-3,TGTGCCAGCAGTTTAATGGGGGCGGGGAGCACAGATACGCAGTATTTT,CASSLMGAGSTDTQYF
NA,NA,TRBV6-1,TRBJ2-3,TGTGCCAGCAGAACGACAGGATCACCCACAGATACGCAGTATTTT,CASRTTGSPTDTQYF
TRBD2,many,TRBV20-1,TRBJ2-1,TGCAGTGCCAACGCGGGGGGGCTGGATGAGCAGTTCTTC,CSANAGGLDEQFF
NA,many,TRBV5-5,TRBJ1-1,TGTGCCAGCAGCTTGGTGGACTCGAACACTGAAGCTTTCTTT,CASSLVDSNTEAFF
NA,NA,TRBV7-6,TRBJ2-4,TGTGCCAGCAGCCCTGCAGCCAAAAACATTCAGTACTTC,CASSPAAKNIQYF
NA,many,TRBV20-1,TRBJ2-2,TGCAGTGCTAGTGAGGTAGCAACCGGGGAGCTGTTTTTT,CSASEVATGELFF
TRBD1,few,TRBV5-8,TRBJ1-4,TGTGCCAGCAGGGAACCGGGACAGGGAAAACTGTTTTTT,CASREPGQGKLFF
NA,NA,TRBV4-2,TRBJ1-1,TGTGCCAGCAGCGGCGGGCCTCCTAACACTGAAGCTTTCTTT,CASSGGPPNTEAFF
TRBD2,many,TRBV30,TRBJ2-5,TGTGCCTGGACGGGGGGGGAGACCCAGTACTTC,CAWTGGETQYF
TRBD2,few,TRBV5-1,TRBJ2-2,TGCGCCAGCAGCGAGACTAGCGCCGGGGAGCTGTTTTTT,CASSETSAGELFF
TRBD2,NA,TRBV28,TRBJ2-3,TGTGCCAGCAGTCCTCGAGGTAGCGGGATCGGCAGGTATTTT,CASSPRGSGIGRYF